The 24 T cell receptor beta chains given below trace back to one sample, sequenced in a study of CD8+ T cells in alopecia areata. RNA, once extracted, was reverse transcribed into cDNA for use as the sequencing template. Generated by immunoSEQ multiplex PCR, the TCRdb table keeps only in-frame clones and is missing some. Counted here are roughly 230,000 clones, roughly 40% occurring once; the ten biggest clones make up over 2.5%. This sample's treatment: oral pan-JAK inhibitor, 5-10 mg twice daily. The sequencing here drew on CD4+ T cells sorted from blood, taken at roughly week 36, from a patient treated with tofacitinib. The origin of the receptors is a human donor with alopecia areata.

Of note for this clone: Different DNA sequences within this sample yield the same CDR3. This chain joins TRBV15 and TRBJ1-1; D is undetermined. The ends were cut back, 3 bases at V and 3 bases at J, with 2 bases in the middle. There are 11 residues in the CDR3. In germline, CDR1 is LNHNV, CDR2 YYDKDF (reference sequence). The CDR3 is CATSRDTEAFF. DNA for the CDR3: TGTGCCACCAGCAGGGACACTGAAGCTTTCTTT. Full variable domain (outside the CDR3, taken from reference TRBV15 and TRBJ1-1): DAMVIQNPRYQVTQFGKPVTLSCSQTLNHNVMYWYQQKSSQAPKLLFHYYDKDFNNEADTPDNFQSRRPNTSFCFLDIRSPGLGDTAMYLCATSRDTEAFFGQGTRLTVV.

This clone was recorded only once. V gene TRBV19 combines with J gene TRBJ1-5; possibly TRBD1 for D (5 bases). V gave up 6 bases and J gave up 4 bases, with 16 bases separating them. Per the germline V gene, CDR1 is LNHDA and CDR2 is SQIVND (reference sequence). The CDR3 length is 15 residues. The CDR3 region is CASRLGPSENQPQHF. In nucleotides, the CDR3 is TGTGCCAGTAGGCTGGGACCATCGGAAAATCAGCCCCAGCATTTT. Filled out from reference TRBV19 and TRBJ1-5, the complete variable domain reads DGGITQSPKYLFRKEGQNVTLSCEQNLNHDAMYWYRQDPGQGLRLIYYSQIVNDFQKGDIAEGYSVSREKKESFPLTVTSAQKNPTAFYLCASRLGPSENQPQHFGDGTRLSIL.

V is TRBV9 and J is TRBJ2-2; D not certain. V was clipped by 3 bases and J by 4 bases, with 4 bases between them. CDR3 length: 12 amino acids. CDR1 is SGDLS and CDR2 is YYNGEE in the germline V gene. CDR3 loop: CASSATTGELFF. CDR3 nucleotides: TGTGCCAGCAGCGCCACCACCGGGGAGCTGTTTTTT. Based on the CDR3 plus reference TRBV9 and TRBJ2-2, the full variable domain is DSGVTQTPKHLITATGQRVTLRCSPRSGDLSVYWYQQSLDQGLQFLIQYYNGEERAKGNILERFSAQQFPDLHSELNLSSLELGDSALYFCASSATTGELFFGEGSRLTVL.

V is TRBV9 and J is TRBJ2-4; 9 bases align to TRBD1. CDR3 size: 16 residues. Unmatched junction bases numbered 9, after V lost 3 bases and J lost 5 bases. Germline V gene lookup returns CDR1 SGDLS and CDR2 YYNGEE. The CDR3 reads CASSAFTGGAQNIQYF. The CDR3 DNA is TGTGCCAGCAGCGCCTTCACAGGGGGCGCCCAAAACATTCAGTACTTC.

The CDR3 nucleotides read TGTGCCAGCAGCGTAATGGTGGGAGGGCCCACAGATACGCAGTATTTT. Its translation: CASSVMVGGPTDTQYF. This chain links TRBV9 with TRBJ2-3, with TRBD2 identical over 7 bases. Trimming removed 1 base from V and 2 bases from J; junction bases left unmatched: 7. The CDR3 length is 16 residues. The germline V gene encodes CDR1 SGDLS and CDR2 YYNGEE.

V is TRBV7-2 and J is TRBJ2-1; D is tentatively TRBD1 or TRBD2 (5 bases each). CDR3 length: 15 residues. The germline V and J ends were trimmed by 3 bases and 2 bases, with 11 bases remaining between them. Germline CDR1 SGHTA, CDR2 FQGNSA. The CDR3 nucleotides are TGTGCCAGCAGCTTCCGGGACGGAGCCTACAATGAGCAGTTCTTC. Its translation is CASSFRDGAYNEQFF. Drawing the rest from reference TRBV7-2 and TRBJ2-1, the complete variable domain is GAGVSQSPSNKVTEKGKDVELRCDPISGHTALYWYRQSLGQGLEFLIYFQGNSAPDKSGLPSDRFSAERTGGSVSTLTIQRTQQEDSAVYLCASSFRDGAYNEQFFGPGTRLTVL.

The gene calls are TRBV13 and TRBJ2-3; D is unresolved. The CDR3 is 15 amino acids. V was shortened by 1 base and J by 1 base, with 9 bases between the two germline ends. CDR1 and CDR2 (germline): PRHDT, FYEKMQ (reference sequence). The CDR3 sequence is CASSLDGGRTDTQYF. The CDR3 bases are TGTGCCAGCAGCTTAGATGGCGGCCGCACAGATACGCAGTATTTT.

The rearrangement uses TRBV27 and TRBJ2-6; 8 nucleotides agree with TRBD1. With 7 bases clipped from V and 0 bases from J, the junction kept 11 bases outside the gene matches. This CDR3 spans 18 amino acids. Looked up from germline, CDR1 is MNHEY and CDR2 is SMNVEV (reference sequence). In nucleotides, the CDR3 is TGTGCCAGCACCGTCACCGGGACAGGCTACTCTGGGGCCAACGTCCTGACTTTC. This translates into CASTVTGTGYSGANVLTF.

The chain carries TRBV6-1 and TRBJ1-5; D perhaps matches TRBD1 (6 bases). This CDR3 has 15 amino acids. The germline V gene encodes CDR1 MNHNS and CDR2 SASEGT. The V gene lost 7 bases and the J gene lost 4 bases, with 17 bases spanning the gap. The CDR3 is CASNLNRAGNQPQHF. CDR3 bases: TGTGCCAGCAATTTAAACAGGGCGGGGAATCAGCCCCAGCATTTT.

The chain is built from TRBV11-2 and TRBJ2-3; 9 bases align to TRBD2. Germline loops: CDR1 SGHAT, CDR2 FQNNGV. The CDR3 has 16 residues. V gave up 1 base and J gave up 3 bases; unmatched junction bases: 5. The CDR3 sequence is CASSLVRLAGTDTQYF. CDR3 sequence (DNA): TGTGCCAGCAGCTTAGTAAGGCTAGCGGGGACAGATACGCAGTATTTT.

The chain is built from TRBV7-2 and TRBJ2-7; no definite D call. Germline CDR1 and CDR2: SGHTA and FQGNSA. V lost 3 bases and J 2 bases, leaving 2 bases between the germline ends. The CDR3 extends over 11 amino acids. In DNA, the CDR3 is TGTGCCAGCAGCTTCCCCTACGAGCAGTACTTC. Translation gives CASSFPYEQYF.

J is TRBJ1-1 and V is TRBV29-1; no clear D gene. V dropped 4 bases and J dropped 0 bases, with 6 bases sitting between them. The CDR3 is made up of 12 amino acids. Germline V gives CDR1 SQVTM, CDR2 ANQGSEA. CDR3 in DNA: TGCAGCGTTGGGGAGATGAACACTGAAGCTTTCTTT. Amino acid sequence: CSVGEMNTEAFF.

The table lists this clone with a few counts. The rearrangement joins TRBV19 to TRBJ2-4, with D unclear. The V gene's germline CDR1 is LNHDA and CDR2 SQIVND (reference sequence). Trimming took off 7 bases at V and 0 bases at J, with 16 bases between the two ends. The CDR3 covers 16 residues. CDR3 nucleotide sequence: TGTGCCAGTACTAGGACCCCTGGGGTAGCCAAAAACATTCAGTACTTC. Encoded protein: CASTRTPGVAKNIQYF.

The table lists this clone with a few counts. This sample also contains other DNA sequences that code for the same CDR3. The chain links TRBV27 to TRBJ2-6, with D perhaps matching TRBD1 (5 bases). Germline lookup yields CDR1 MNHEY and CDR2 SMNVEV (reference sequence). The CDR3 length is 15 residues. V was pared by 5 bases and J by 2 bases, with 10 bases between. This CDR3 is CASSPLGAGANVLTF. As DNA, the CDR3 is TGTGCCAGCAGTCCCCTAGGGGCTGGGGCCAACGTCCTGACTTTC.

The chain couples TRBV27 to TRBJ2-7; D is perhaps TRBD1 (5 bases). The CDR3 consists of 14 residues. The V end lost 2 bases, the J end lost 0 bases, and 8 bases lay between the germline ends. Germline V lookup: CDR1 MNHEY, CDR2 SMNVEV (reference sequence). CDR3 loop: CASSLRGYSYEQYF. The CDR3 DNA is TGTGCCAGCAGTTTAAGGGGATACTCCTACGAGCAGTACTTC.

The rearrangement links TRBV30 to TRBJ1-2, with 9 bases identical to TRBD1. The trim removed 2 bases at V and 4 bases at J, leaving 8 bases unmatched. Looked up from germline, CDR1 is GTSNPN and CDR2 is SVGIG (reference sequence). The CDR3 contains 15 residues. The CDR3 sequence is CAWSLRTGASYGYTF. The CDR3 DNA is TGTGCCTGGAGTCTTAGGACAGGGGCTTCCTATGGCTACACCTTC.

This chain connects TRBV20-1 to TRBJ2-3, with a weak D call TRBD2 (5 bases). Between the trimmed V and J ends, which lost 5 bases and 10 bases, there was a span of 13 bases. CDR3 length equals 11 residues. Germline CDR1 and CDR2: DFQATT and SNEGSKA (reference sequence). The CDR3 protein is CSALTKMAQYF. The CDR3 coding sequence is TGCAGTGCTTTGACTAAAATGGCGCAGTATTTT.

This clone was seen only once. The chain combines TRBV27 with TRBJ2-7, with TRBD2 matching 10 bases. Germline-derived CDR1 and CDR2 are MNHEY and SMNVEV (reference sequence). Trimming cost V 8 bases and J 8 bases; bases outside gene matches: 12. This CDR3 comprises 14 residues. In DNA, the CDR3 is TGTGCCAGCCGACGAGCGGGAGGGCGGTACAAGCAGTACTTC. Protein: CASRRAGGRYKQYF.

The chain carries TRBV6-6 and TRBJ2-7; D gene unclear. Germline CDR1 and CDR2: MNHNY and SVGAGI (reference sequence). The CDR3 has 13 residues. Trimming removed 0 bases at V and 0 bases at J, with 3 bases between. CDR3 DNA: TGTGCCAGCAGTTACTCGCCCTCCTACGAGCAGTACTTC. This encodes CASSYSPSYEQYF.

The rearrangement links TRBV2 to TRBJ2-4; 7 positions agree with TRBD2. This CDR3 region has 14 residues. Germline V gene data show CDR1 as SNHLY and CDR2 as FYNNEI. V shed 3 bases, J shed 7 bases, and the junction held 6 bases outside the gene matches. In nucleotides, the CDR3 is TGTGCCAGCAGTGATCGGGGGAGGGTCAACATTCAGTACTTC. Amino acids: CASSDRGRVNIQYF.

CDR3 amino acids: CASSTAMTSGVNEQFF. DNA for the CDR3: TGCGCCAGCAGCACCGCAATGACTAGCGGAGTCAATGAGCAGTTCTTC. The J gene is TRBJ2-1, the V gene TRBV5-1, with TRBD2 matching over 9 bases. Trimming cost V 4 bases and J 6 bases; bases outside gene matches: 11. The CDR3 is 16 residues long. In germline, CDR1 is SGHRS, CDR2 YFSETQ.

The chain uses TRBV9 and TRBJ2-3; 15 positions match TRBD2. With 0 bases clipped from V and 8 bases from J, the junction kept 7 bases outside the gene matches. Germline V lookup: CDR1 SGDLS, CDR2 YYNGEE. The CDR3 runs to 17 residues. The DNA for the CDR3 is TGTGCCAGCAGCGTAGCTACCGGACTAGCGGGAGGGGCTACGCAGTATTTT. Its translation is CASSVATGLAGGATQYF.

The V and J genes are TRBV29-1 and TRBJ2-7; D may be TRBD1 (5 bases). The CDR3 is 13 residues long. Germline V lookup: CDR1 SQVTM, CDR2 ANQGSEA. The V gene lost 6 bases and the J gene lost 5 bases, with 17 bases spanning the gap. The CDR3 reads CSVGHSAGNEQYF. The CDR3 DNA reads as TGCAGCGTCGGTCATTCCGCAGGGAACGAGCAGTACTTC.

This clone occurred a few times. The chain joins TRBV14 to TRBJ2-1; 8 bases agree with TRBD2. V dropped 4 bases and J dropped 8; count of bases not matched to a gene: 10. This CDR3 is built from 15 residues. Germline CDR1 is SGHDN and CDR2 is FVKESK. CDR3 residues: CASSLMSGRFDEQFF. In DNA form, the CDR3 reads TGTGCCAGCAGCCTCATGAGCGGGAGATTCGATGAGCAGTTCTTC.